This T cell receptor (beta chain) is drawn from a study of control samples from healthy donors and cancer patients. This clone was seen once. Assay used: immunoSEQ multiplex PCR; TCRdb lists only in-frame clones, some missing. The sample consists of 150,000 to 200,000 clones, over 80% of them appearing once. Germline V lookup: CDR1 LNHNV, CDR2 YYDKDF (reference sequence). There are 14 residues in the CDR3. The V end lost 5 bases, the J end lost 10 bases, and 15 bases lay between the germline ends. Sequenced material: blood. The chain couples TRBV15 to TRBJ1-6; D is unclear. This clonotype was sampled from a man between 18 and 29 years old in good health. CDR3 nucleotides: TGTGCCACCAGCCCCGGGGAAAGAATCTCACCCCTCCACTTT. It codes for CATSPGERISPLHF.